This T cell receptor (beta chain) was identified during a study of Ad26.COV2.S vaccination and SARS-CoV-2 variants (TCRdb year 2021). With respect to the entire study: Donors in the vaccine arm were drawn from COV1001, a multicentre, randomized, double-blind, placebo-controlled phase I-IIa trial testing Ad26.COV2.S in healthy adults. Trial participants were randomized into five groups of five: low-dose or high-dose Ad26.COV2.S given once or twice, or placebo on both occasions. Ad26.COV2.S was administered intramuscularly at a dose of 5x10^10 or 1x10^11 viral particles, either as one shot or as two shots given 56 days apart. The TCR-sequenced set comprised approximately 32 samples: about 19 Ad26.COV2.S vaccine recipients, 5 placebo recipients and 8 SARS-CoV-2 convalescent individuals. Throughout the experiments and outcome assessment, investigators stayed blinded to trial group allocation. The specificity and breadth of SARS-CoV-2-reactive T cell receptors after Ad26.COV2.S vaccination were assessed by TCRbeta repertoire sequencing. Study-wide conclusions, independent of this receptor: According to the authors, total T cell responses may have been underestimated by the TCR breadth and depth analyses. Non-spike TCR breadth was comparable between vaccine and placebo recipients, consistent with the vaccine containing only spike. After vaccination, spike-specific CD8+ and CD4+ T cell responses were reported to show substantial breadth. The study was not powered for comparison of responses between vaccine doses or regimens. Compared with placebo recipients, Ad26.COV2.S recipients showed higher spike-specific TCR breadth (P = 0.0014).

About this clone: No antigen is known for it. Base qualities were left out, and no much larger clone turns up one base away.

Reading the germline V gene gives CDR1 MGHDK and CDR2 SYGVNS. Taken from cysteine to phenylalanine, the CDR3 has 16 residues. Left in the record is the CDR3 DNA by itself, 48 bases read in frame from the first base. Trimming leaves V shorter by 3 bases and J shorter by 3 bases, with the junction holding 7 bases beyond the gene matches. The treatment or condition label corresponds to: over 15 received Ad26.COV2.S at low or high dose, single or two shots; roughly five received placebo; per-sample allocation not given. Repertoires of vaccine and placebo recipients were sequenced from samples collected on day 63 after the first injection. Cohort 1b enrolled 25 or so adults aged 18-55 years at a single site in Boston, USA, between 29 July and 7 August 2020. Ad26.COV2.S was a replication-incompetent adenovirus type 26 vector that expressed a prefusion-stabilized SARS-CoV-2 spike protein derived from the original Wuhan strain.

The immunoSEQ Assay was used to sequence TCRbeta CDR3 regions. After extraction, genomic DNA underwent amplification by bias-controlled multiplex PCR, followed by high-throughput sequencing. Concerning the study's data processing: To quantify the absolute abundance of every unique TCRbeta CDR3 region, sequences were collapsed and filtered. T cell fraction was estimated by normalizing TCRbeta template counts to usable DNA, with usable DNA measured through amplification of reference genes found in all nucleated cells. Repertoire TCRs were annotated as SARS-CoV-2-specific when V gene, CDR3 amino acid sequence and J gene were exactly matched to a known reactive TCR set. The reference SARS-CoV-2 TCR set was derived from MIRA and filtered for enrichment in COVID-19-positive ImmuneCODE repertoires, a step that removed public or cross-reactive TCRs. Based on the MIRA antigens, annotated TCRs were further analysed at the level of specific ORF or position within ORF. Depth was the summed frequency of annotated unique rearrangements, while breadth was defined as annotated unique rearrangements over total unique productive rearrangements. Two-sided Wilcoxon rank-sum tests were used to compare TCR breadth between groups. Entries here come from immuneACCESS through TCRdb and include only in-frame sequences with V and J called. Some clones fail to appear in such tables; in the studies checked, an unresolved V gene covers under half of the shortfall, and the cause of the remainder is unknown. That table supplies the V and J calls and clone size; D and trimming were determined from the DNA. The sample data list roughly 250,000 clones, and 87% of these were observed just once. Just under 3% of the sample rests with the top ten.

Sequencing was performed on peripheral blood, taken in a trial of Ad26.COV2.S vaccine versus placebo. The origin of this receptor is a person between 18 and 59 years old who received the Ad26.COV2.S COVID-19 vaccine or a placebo. The chain joins TRBV25-1 to TRBJ1-4, with 7 bases in between that match TRBD1. The CDR3 protein: CASSDYLGQSNEKLFF. The DNA sequence reads TGTGCCAGCAGTGATTACCTGGGACAGTCTAATGAAAAACTGTTTTTT.